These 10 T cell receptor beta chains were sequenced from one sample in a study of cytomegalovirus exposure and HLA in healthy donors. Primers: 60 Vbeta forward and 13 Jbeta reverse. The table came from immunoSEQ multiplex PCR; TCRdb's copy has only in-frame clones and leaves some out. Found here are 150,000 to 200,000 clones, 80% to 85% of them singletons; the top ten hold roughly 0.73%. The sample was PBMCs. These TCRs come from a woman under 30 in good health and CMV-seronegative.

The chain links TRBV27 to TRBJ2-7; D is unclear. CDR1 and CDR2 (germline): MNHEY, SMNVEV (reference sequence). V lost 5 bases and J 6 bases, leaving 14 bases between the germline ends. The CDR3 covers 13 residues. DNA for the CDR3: TGTGCCAGCAGTCGCTCCGGAAGAGGCGAGCAGTACTTC. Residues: CASSRSGRGEQYF.

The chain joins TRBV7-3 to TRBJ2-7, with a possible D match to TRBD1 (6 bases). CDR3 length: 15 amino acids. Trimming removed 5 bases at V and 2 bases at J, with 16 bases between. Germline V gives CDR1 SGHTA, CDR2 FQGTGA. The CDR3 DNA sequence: TGTGCCAGCAGCCTCCCACAGGGTTCAACCTACGAGCAGTACTTC. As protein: CASSLPQGSTYEQYF.

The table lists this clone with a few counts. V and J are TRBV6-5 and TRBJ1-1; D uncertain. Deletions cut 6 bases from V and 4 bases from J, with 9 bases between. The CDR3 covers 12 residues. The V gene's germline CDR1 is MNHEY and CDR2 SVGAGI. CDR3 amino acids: CASRREGTEAFF. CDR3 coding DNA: TGTGCCAGCAGGCGGGAGGGCACTGAAGCTTTCTTT.

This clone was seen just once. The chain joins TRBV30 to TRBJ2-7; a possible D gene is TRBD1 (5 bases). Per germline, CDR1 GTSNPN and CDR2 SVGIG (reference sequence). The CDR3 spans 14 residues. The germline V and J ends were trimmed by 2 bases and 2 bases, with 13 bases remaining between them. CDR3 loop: CAWSSQTGPYEQYF. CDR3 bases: TGTGCCTGGAGTTCTCAAACAGGCCCCTACGAGCAGTACTTC.

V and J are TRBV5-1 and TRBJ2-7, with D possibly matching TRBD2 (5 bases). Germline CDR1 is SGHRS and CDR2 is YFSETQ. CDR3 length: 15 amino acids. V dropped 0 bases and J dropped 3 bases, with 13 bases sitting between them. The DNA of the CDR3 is TGCGCCAGCAGCTTGGATCCGGGATCCTTCTACGAGCAGTACTTC. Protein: CASSLDPGSFYEQYF.

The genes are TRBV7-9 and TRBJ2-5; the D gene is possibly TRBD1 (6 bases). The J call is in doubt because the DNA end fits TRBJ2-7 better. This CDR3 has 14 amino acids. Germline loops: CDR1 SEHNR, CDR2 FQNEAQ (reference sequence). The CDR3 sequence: CASSLWTDSYEQYF. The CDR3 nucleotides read TGTGCCAGCAGCTTATGGACAGACTCCTACGAGCAGTACTTC.

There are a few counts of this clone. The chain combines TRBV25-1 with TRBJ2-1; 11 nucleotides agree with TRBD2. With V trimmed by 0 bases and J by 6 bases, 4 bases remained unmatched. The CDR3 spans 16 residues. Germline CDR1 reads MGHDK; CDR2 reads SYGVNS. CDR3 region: CASSEYASGGPNEQFF. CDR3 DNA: TGTGCCAGCAGTGAATATGCTAGCGGGGGGCCCAATGAGCAGTTCTTC.

The CDR3 sequence: CASSGQSYGYTF. The DNA for the CDR3 is TGTGCCAGCAGTGGACAGAGCTATGGCTACACCTTC. The V call is TRBV2, the J call TRBJ1-2; D is perhaps TRBD1 (5 bases). CDR1 and CDR2 from the germline V gene are SNHLY and FYNNEI. The V gene lost 4 bases and the J gene lost 4 bases, with 7 bases spanning the gap. This CDR3 comprises 12 residues.

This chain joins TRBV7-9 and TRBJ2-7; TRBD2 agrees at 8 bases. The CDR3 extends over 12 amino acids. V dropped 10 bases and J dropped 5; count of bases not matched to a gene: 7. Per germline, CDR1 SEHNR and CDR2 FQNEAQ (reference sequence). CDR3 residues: CATGGYLHEQYF. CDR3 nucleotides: TGTGCCACGGGGGGGTATCTGCACGAGCAGTACTTC.

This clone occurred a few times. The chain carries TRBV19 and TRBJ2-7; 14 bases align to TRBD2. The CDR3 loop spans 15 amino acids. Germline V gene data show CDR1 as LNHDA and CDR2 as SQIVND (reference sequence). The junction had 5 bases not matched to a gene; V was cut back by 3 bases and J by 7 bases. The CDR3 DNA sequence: TGTGCCAGTAGTATTCGACTAGCGGGAGGGTATGAGCAGTACTTC. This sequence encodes CASSIRLAGGYEQYF. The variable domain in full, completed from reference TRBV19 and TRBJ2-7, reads DGGITQSPKYLFRKEGQNVTLSCEQNLNHDAMYWYRQDPGQGLRLIYYSQIVNDFQKGDIAEGYSVSREKKESFPLTVTSAQKNPTAFYLCASSIRLAGGYEQYFGPGTRLTVT.